Below, 16 T cell receptor beta chains from the same sample are listed, as sequenced in a study of CD8 T cells in ankylosing spondylitis. TCRdb re-derived calls from the 5' RACE reads in MiXCR, one entry per CDR3 protein. The top ten clones hold roughly 6.8% of a sample with 200,000 to 250,000 distinct CDR3 sequences, 9.5% to 12% of them seen once. Source material: blood, either unsorted or a sorted T cell fraction (not recorded which). These receptors all come from a male donor with ankylosing spondylitis or in good health (not recorded which).

This clonotype has ten or more counts. V gene TRBV27 combines with J gene TRBJ2-7, with D possibly matching TRBD1 (5 bases). The CDR3 runs to 14 residues. Trimming stripped 2 bases from V and 0 bases from J, with 8 bases between. Germline lookup yields CDR1 MNHEY and CDR2 SMNVEV (reference sequence). Here the CDR3 reads CASSLDSDSYEQYF. CDR3 bases: TGTGCCAGCAGTTTAGACAGTGACTCCTACGAGCAGTACTTC.

V gene TRBV20-1 combines with J gene TRBJ2-5, with 9 bases that match TRBD2. The V gene's germline CDR1 is DFQATT and CDR2 SNEGSKA (reference sequence). This CDR3 has 13 amino acids. The CDR3 is CSGGVAGVKTQYF. As DNA, the CDR3 is TGCAGCGGGGGGGTAGCGGGGGTTAAGACCCAGTACTTC.

This clonotype occurred many times. This rearrangement joins TRBV10-2 to TRBJ2-7, with unresolved D. This CDR3 contains 14 residues. Germline V lookup: CDR1 WSHSY, CDR2 SAAADI. The ends were cut back, 0 bases at V and 5 bases at J, with 11 bases in the middle. The CDR3 loop is CASSESGLGHEQYF. The CDR3 nucleotides read TGCGCCAGCAGTGAGTCGGGCTTAGGCCACGAGCAGTACTTC.

In its sample, this clonotype was seen many times. The CDR3 spells CSALPLAGGDDEQFF. CDR3 in DNA: TGCAGTGCTTTGCCCCTAGCGGGAGGTGATGATGAGCAGTTCTTC. This chain connects TRBV20-1 to TRBJ2-1; 11 positions match TRBD2. Germline lookup yields CDR1 DFQATT and CDR2 SNEGSKA (reference sequence). Unmatched junction bases numbered 11, after V lost 5 bases and J lost 8 bases. The CDR3 consists of 15 residues.

The table lists this clonotype with many counts. This chain joins TRBV20-1 and TRBJ1-5; D is unresolved. Germline V gene data show CDR1 as DFQATT and CDR2 as SNEGSKA (reference sequence). The CDR3 extends over 14 amino acids. V was pared by 8 bases and J by 2 bases, with 16 bases between. The CDR3 nucleotides are TGCAGTATAGACGGCCCCGTAGGCAATCAGCCCCAGCATTTT. Its protein product is CSIDGPVGNQPQHF.

This clonotype was recorded at least ten times. This sequence joins TRBV15 and TRBJ1-1; D may be TRBD1 (6 bases). V was cut by 3 bases and J by 0 bases, with 17 bases left in between. This CDR3 contains 17 residues. Germline CDR1 is LNHNV and CDR2 is YYDKDF (reference sequence). The CDR3 loop is CATSSENQGHMNTEAFF. The CDR3 nucleotides read TGTGCCACCAGCAGTGAGAACCAGGGACACATGAACACTGAAGCTTTCTTT. The whole variable domain, remainder taken from reference TRBV15 and TRBJ1-1, is DAMVIQNPRYQVTQFGKPVTLSCSQTLNHNVMYWYQQKSSQAPKLLFHYYDKDFNNEADTPDNFQSRRPNTSFCFLDIRSPGLGDTAMYLCATSSENQGHMNTEAFFGQGTRLTVV.

This clonotype was counted at least ten times. The rearrangement uses TRBV5-1 and TRBJ2-3; D may be TRBD1 (5 bases). Germline CDR1 SGHRS, CDR2 YFSETQ. Trimming removed 5 bases at V and 3 bases at J, with 16 bases between. This CDR3 region has 15 residues. CDR3 bases: TGCGCCAGCAGTACTGGTGGACATCCAACAGATACGCAGTATTTT. The encoded protein is CASSTGGHPTDTQYF. The full variable domain, completed using reference TRBV5-1 and TRBJ2-3, is KAGVTQTPRYLIKTRGQQVTLSCSPISGHRSVSWYQQTPGQGLQFLFEYFSETQRNKGNFPGRFSGRQFSNSRSEMNVSTLELGDSALYLCASSTGGHPTDTQYFGPGTRLTVL.

This chain joins TRBV12-3 or TRBV12-4 and TRBJ1-4; 8 bases agree with TRBD1. There are 14 residues in the CDR3. V dropped 6 bases and J dropped 5; count of bases not matched to a gene: 5. CDR3 bases: TGTGCCAGCAGCCCGGACAGGGTAAATGAAAAACTGTTTTTT. Translated, it gives CASSPDRVNEKLFF.

This clonotype was detected only once. This may be a read error: a much more frequent sequence differs by one nucleotide. The J gene is TRBJ1-2, the V gene TRBV28; D is ambiguous. Germline V gives CDR1 MDHEN, CDR2 SYDVKM. The CDR3 sequence is 10 residues long. CDR3 nucleotides: TGTGCCAGCAGTCACTATGGCTACATCTTC. Protein: CASSHYGYIF.

This clonotype was counted ten times or more. The chain has TRBV20-1 and TRBJ2-3; the D gene is possibly TRBD2 (6 bases). The V gene lost 4 bases and the J gene lost 5 bases, with 16 bases spanning the gap. The germline gives CDR1 DFQATT, CDR2 SNEGSKA (reference sequence). CDR3 length: 14 residues. This CDR3 is CSAKIGGGRDTQYF. The CDR3 nucleotides are TGCAGTGCTAAGATCGGTGGGGGGAGAGATACGCAGTATTTT.

The V and J genes are TRBV13 and TRBJ1-2; no definite D call. Between the trimmed V and J ends, which lost 0 bases and 0 bases, there was a span of 11 bases. The CDR3 sequence is 16 residues long. Germline CDR1 PRHDT, CDR2 FYEKMQ (reference sequence). The CDR3 is CASSLGSDGANYGYTF. Here the CDR3 DNA reads TGTGCCAGCAGCTTAGGGTCTGACGGAGCTAACTATGGCTACACCTTC.

Comment on this clonotype: A much larger clone lies a single base off, so this may be a read error. The V and J genes are TRBV3-1 and TRBJ2-7, with D possibly TRBD1 on 7 matching bases. Trimming pared 7 bases from V and 9 bases from J, leaving 22 bases between. Germline loops: CDR1 LGHDT, CDR2 YNNKEL (reference sequence). CDR3 length: 14 residues. CDR3 loop: CASTQGGRVEAQYF. The CDR3 DNA reads as TGTGCCAGCACCCAGGGGGGCCGCGTCGAGGCGCAGTACTTC.

This clonotype was counted a single time. The V call is TRBV10-3, the J call TRBJ2-1, with D possibly called TRBD1 or TRBD2 (5 bases each). Deletions cut 6 bases from V and 3 bases from J, with 15 bases between. Germline V gene sequence: CDR1 ENHRY, CDR2 SYGVKD. This CDR3 is 15 amino acids long. Written as DNA, the CDR3 is TGTGCCATCAGCGAGGGGTCCCTTAACTACAATGAGCAGTTCTTC. This translates into CAISEGSLNYNEQFF.

In regard to this clonotype: A much larger clone differs from this one at a single base, so this may be a read error. The CDR3 here is CAISESGISGTEAFF. CDR3 DNA sequence: TGTGCCATCAGTGAGTCCGGGATTTCCGGCACTGAAGCTTTCTTT. The chain has TRBV10-3 and TRBJ1-1; D not resolved. CDR3 length: 15 residues. The V end lost 0 bases, the J end lost 4 bases, and 12 bases lay between the germline ends. Germline CDR1 reads ENHRY; CDR2 reads SYGVKD.

This clonotype was seen repeatedly, ten times or more. CDR3 DNA: TGTGCCAGCAGCTTAGATCCAATAGGGGACACTGAAGCTTTCTTT. It is translated as CASSLDPIGDTEAFF. V gene TRBV11-2 combines with J gene TRBJ1-1; D perhaps matches TRBD1 (5 bases). The germline V gene has CDR1 SGHAT and CDR2 FQNNGV. V lost 0 bases, J lost 3 bases, and 11 bases lay in between. The CDR3 is 15 residues long.

Ten or more counts support this clonotype. The chain is built from TRBV7-2 and TRBJ2-1; D remains ambiguous. V dropped 7 bases and J dropped 0 bases, with 7 bases sitting between them. The CDR3 runs to 13 residues. Germline V gene sequence: CDR1 SGHTA, CDR2 FQGNSA. The CDR3 loop reads CASKASSYNEQFF. The CDR3, as DNA: TGTGCCAGCAAGGCGAGCTCCTACAATGAGCAGTTCTTC. Full variable domain (missing parts from reference TRBV7-2 and TRBJ2-1): GAGVSQSPSNKVTEKGKDVELRCDPISGHTALYWYRQSLGQGLEFLIYFQGNSAPDKSGLPSDRFSAERTGGSVSTLTIQRTQQEDSAVYLCASKASSYNEQFFGPGTRLTVL.